The rows below give T cell receptor beta chains drawn from one sample of a study of long-term antiretroviral therapy in people with HIV. Sequencing was performed with immunoSEQ multiplex PCR; in TCRdb, only in-frame clones are kept and a portion is missing. The top ten clones hold about 5.2% of a sample with roughly 17,000 clones, 70% to 90% of them seen once. The sequences come from unsorted PBMCs, collected 0.5 years after starting antiretroviral therapy. All receptors come from a woman aged 40 to 50 with HIV. The CDR3 runs from the conserved cysteine through the conserved F or W.

V gene | CDR3 protein
TRBV7-9 | CASSLYAGQGAAEQFF
TRBV5-1 | CASSPDGLNQPQHF
TRBV2 | CASSERGVYNEQFF
TRBV5-4 | CASSTTPKGGTGELFF
TRBV4-3 | CASSHLGPLYGDEQFF
TRBV10-3 | CAISHLFSADYEQYF
TRBV9 | CASGPYDTQYF
TRBV6-5 | CASATVGENTEAFF
TRBV7-7 | CASSSLAGTNTGELFF
TRBV10-3 | CAISEGDHQKGEQFF
TRBV27 | CASSLGDTTGELFF
TRBV14 | CASSQATSGYTGELFF
TRBV5-1 | CASSKGLAGEEQYF
TRBV19 | CASSIGENYGYTF
TRBV19 | CASSMNQQGHTEAFF
TRBV27 | CASTNRGLVIGEQFF
TRBV14 | CASSHLGDTQYF
TRBV19 | CASSKGGLSSGANVLTF
TRBV7-9 | CASSRSGINEQYF
TRBV7-7 | CASSLGVQETQYF
TRBV7-2 | CASSPRLANYEQYF
TRBV15 | CATSRGDSGSGNTIYF
TRBV4-3 | CASSQGQLATTWGDTQYF
TRBV7-9 | CASSMGLPGIGELFF
TRBV25-1 | CASSGAWTYTEAFF
TRBV29-1 | CSVKRDRAAQAFF
TRBV27 | CASSLLAGTSADTQYF
TRBV11-3 | CASSLGYLRTGELFF
TRBV9 | CASTKGGSGTNEQYF
TRBV6-1 | CASSENQVEQYF
TRBV13 | CASSDMTGDTEAFF
TRBV7-2 | CASRIGIQAPNEKLFF
TRBV25-1 | CASTRQGAETQYF
TRBV27 | CASSVSGANTGELFF
TRBV20-1 | CSALGAGYTF
TRBV5-6 | CASRLGQGARYEQYF
TRBV5-4 | CASSLETSLGDTQYF
TRBV29-1 | CSVSAAEYTEAFF
TRBV7-9 | CASSLSRDRGGEQYF
TRBV5-1 | CASSLDPQTGETQYF
TRBV10-3 | CAIRKGELNIQYF
TRBV9 | CASSSTAWTQSYNEQFF
TRBV5-4 | CASSGVDPSSYNEQFF
TRBV6-5 | CASSYSRQGASEQYF
TRBV5-5 | CASSPGTGLYEQYF
TRBV5-1 | CASRSSGIAGELFF
TRBV27 | CASSLAGRGGGYTF
TRBV9 | CASSVDFEQFF
TRBV7-9 | CASSSLQGLAGVNEQFF
TRBV7-2 | CASSLEGAGGTGANVLTF
TRBV27 | CASSSPPRRRPYEQYF
TRBV19 | CASSILRGQGIVAEAFF
TRBV10-3 | CAINPGQGDNEQFF